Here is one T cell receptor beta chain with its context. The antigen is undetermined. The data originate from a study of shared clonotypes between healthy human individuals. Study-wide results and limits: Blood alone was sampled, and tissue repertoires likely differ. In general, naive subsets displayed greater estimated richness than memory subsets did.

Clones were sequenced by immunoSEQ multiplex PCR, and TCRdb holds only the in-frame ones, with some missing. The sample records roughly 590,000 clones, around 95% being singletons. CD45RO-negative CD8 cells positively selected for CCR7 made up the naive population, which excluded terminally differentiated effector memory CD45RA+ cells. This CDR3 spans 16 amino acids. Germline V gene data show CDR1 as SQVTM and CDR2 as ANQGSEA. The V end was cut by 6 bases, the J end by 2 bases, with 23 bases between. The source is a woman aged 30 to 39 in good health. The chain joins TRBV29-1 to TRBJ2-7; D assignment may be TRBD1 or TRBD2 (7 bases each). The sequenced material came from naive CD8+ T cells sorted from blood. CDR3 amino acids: CSVGGTETSVTYEQYF. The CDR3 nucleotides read TGCAGCGTGGGAGGGACAGAGACATCCGTAACCTACGAGCAGTACTTC.